A single T cell receptor (beta chain) is shown here with its context. These data originate in a study of blood T cell repertoires in COVID-19. About the research overall: Acute and convalescent COVID-19 specimens originated in the United States, Italy and Spain. Sources were T cells, B-cell-depleted T cells, or PBMCs; the material itself was cDNA or gDNA.

Recruits, aged about 18 to 90 years, lived in 24 US areas. TCRdb keeps only in-frame clones here, not all; method: immunoSEQ multiplex PCR. This table has around 320,000 clones, roughly 89% appearing once. V trimming: 0 bases; J trimming: 0 bases; junction bases outside the gene matches: 6. This CDR3 contains 17 residues. Germline V CDR1 and CDR2: SGHRS, YFSETQ. Sequenced material: PBMCs or T cells enriched from blood (not recorded which). The clonotype originates from a woman under 30 with acute COVID-19. The rearrangement links TRBV5-1 to TRBJ2-3, with 8 bases that match TRBD1. The CDR3 DNA reads TGCGCCAGCAGCTTGGCCCCACGGACAGGGAGCACAGATACGCAGTATTTT. It is translated as CASSLAPRTGSTDTQYF. Supplemented by reference TRBV5-1 and TRBJ2-3, the full variable domain reads KAGVTQTPRYLIKTRGQQVTLSCSPISGHRSVSWYQQTPGQGLQFLFEYFSETQRNKGNFPGRFSGRQFSNSRSEMNVSTLELGDSALYLCASSLAPRTGSTDTQYFGPGTRLTVL.